This T cell receptor beta chain was found in a study of T cells in Graves' hyperthyroidism and ophthalmopathy. Study observations and caveats: Most clonotypes expanded in the thyroid (above 0.001) were also present in blood.

The CDR3 contains 14 residues. The V gene's germline CDR1 is SGHTA and CDR2 FQGNSA. V was pared by 1 base and J by 2 bases, with 6 bases between. RNA transcripts provided the source from which TCR beta CDR3 regions were amplified. The HTBI primer set drove a first-round RT-PCR of the TCR CDR3. TCRdb used MiXCR to reprocess the multiplex PCR reads, holding one entry per CDR3 protein. This table holds 500,000 to 650,000 distinct CDR3 sequences, 46% found once. This clonotype has at least ten counts. Its antigen is as yet unknown. The rearrangement links TRBV7-2 to TRBJ1-3; the D is unclear. The sequence was collected from an adult woman with Graves' disease, either hyperthyroidism or ophthalmopathy (not recorded which). The sequenced sample consisted of peripheral blood or thyroid tissue (not recorded which). The CDR3 DNA is TGTGCCAGCAGCTTAGAACGGACTGGAAACACCATATATTTT. This encodes CASSLERTGNTIYF.